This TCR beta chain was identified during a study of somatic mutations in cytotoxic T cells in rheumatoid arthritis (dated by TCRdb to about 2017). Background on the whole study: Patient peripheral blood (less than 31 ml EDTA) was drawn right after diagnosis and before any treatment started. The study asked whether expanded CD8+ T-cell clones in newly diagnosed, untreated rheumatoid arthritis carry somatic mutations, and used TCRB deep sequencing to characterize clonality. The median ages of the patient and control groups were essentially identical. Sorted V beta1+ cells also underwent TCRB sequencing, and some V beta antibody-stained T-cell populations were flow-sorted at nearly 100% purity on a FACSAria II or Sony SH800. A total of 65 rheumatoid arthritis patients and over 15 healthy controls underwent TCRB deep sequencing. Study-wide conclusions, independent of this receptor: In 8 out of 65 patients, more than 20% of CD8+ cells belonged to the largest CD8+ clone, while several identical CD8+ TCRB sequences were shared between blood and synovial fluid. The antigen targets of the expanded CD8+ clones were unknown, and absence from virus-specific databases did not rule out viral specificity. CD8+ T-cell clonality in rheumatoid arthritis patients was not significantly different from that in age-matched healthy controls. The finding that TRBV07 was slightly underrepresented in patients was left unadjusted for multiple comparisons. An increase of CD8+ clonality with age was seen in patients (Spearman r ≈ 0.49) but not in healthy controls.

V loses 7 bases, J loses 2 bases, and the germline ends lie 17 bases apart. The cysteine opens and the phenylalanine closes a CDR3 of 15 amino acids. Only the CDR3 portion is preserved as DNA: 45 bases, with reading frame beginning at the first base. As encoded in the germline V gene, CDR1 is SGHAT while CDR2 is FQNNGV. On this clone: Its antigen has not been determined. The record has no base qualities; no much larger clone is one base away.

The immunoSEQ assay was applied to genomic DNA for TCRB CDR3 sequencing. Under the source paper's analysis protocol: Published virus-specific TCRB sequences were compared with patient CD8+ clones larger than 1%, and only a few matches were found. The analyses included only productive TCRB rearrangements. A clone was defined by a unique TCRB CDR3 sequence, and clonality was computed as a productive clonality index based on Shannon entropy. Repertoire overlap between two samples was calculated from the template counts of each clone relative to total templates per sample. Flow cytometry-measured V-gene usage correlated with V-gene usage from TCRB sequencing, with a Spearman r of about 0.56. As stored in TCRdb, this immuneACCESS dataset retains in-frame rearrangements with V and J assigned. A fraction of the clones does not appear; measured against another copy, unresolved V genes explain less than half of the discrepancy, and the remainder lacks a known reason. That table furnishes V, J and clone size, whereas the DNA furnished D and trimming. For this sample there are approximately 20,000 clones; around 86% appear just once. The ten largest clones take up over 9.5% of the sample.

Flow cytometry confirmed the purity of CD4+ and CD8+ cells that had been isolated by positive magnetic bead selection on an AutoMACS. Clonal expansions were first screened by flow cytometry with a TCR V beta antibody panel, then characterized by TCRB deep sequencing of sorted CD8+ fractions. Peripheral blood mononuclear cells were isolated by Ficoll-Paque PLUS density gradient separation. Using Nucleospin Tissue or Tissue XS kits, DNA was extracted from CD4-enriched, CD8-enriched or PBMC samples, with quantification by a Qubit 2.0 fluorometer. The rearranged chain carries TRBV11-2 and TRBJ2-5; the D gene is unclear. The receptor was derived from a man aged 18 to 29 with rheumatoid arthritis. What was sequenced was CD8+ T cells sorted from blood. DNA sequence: TGTGCCAGCAACACGGCCCGGAAAAATCAAGAGACCCAGTACTTC. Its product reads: CASNTARKNQETQYF.